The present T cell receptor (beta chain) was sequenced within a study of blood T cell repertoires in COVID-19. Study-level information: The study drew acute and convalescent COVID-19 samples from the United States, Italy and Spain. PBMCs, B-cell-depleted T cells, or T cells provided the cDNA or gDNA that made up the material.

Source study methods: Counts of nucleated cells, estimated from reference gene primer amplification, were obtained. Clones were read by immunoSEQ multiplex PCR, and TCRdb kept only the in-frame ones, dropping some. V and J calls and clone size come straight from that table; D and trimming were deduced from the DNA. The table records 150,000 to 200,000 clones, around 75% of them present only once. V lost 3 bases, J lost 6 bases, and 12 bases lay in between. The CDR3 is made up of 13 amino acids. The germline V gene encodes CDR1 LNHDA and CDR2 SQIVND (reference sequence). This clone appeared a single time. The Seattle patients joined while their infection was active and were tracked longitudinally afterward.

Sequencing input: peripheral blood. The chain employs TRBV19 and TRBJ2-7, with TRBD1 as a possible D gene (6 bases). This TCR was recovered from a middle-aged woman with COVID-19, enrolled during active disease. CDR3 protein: CASSITAGVEQYF. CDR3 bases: TGTGCCAGTAGTATCACGGCAGGGGTCGAGCAGTACTTC.